This record covers a single T cell receptor (beta chain). This record comes from a study of PD-L1 blockade in urothelial cancer. Study-wide background: About nine tenths of the roughly 29 patients comprised males who had bladder-origin urothelial cancer. T cells were recovered from blood samples at a median of approximately 150,000.

Sequencing used immunoSEQ multiplex PCR; TCRdb keeps in-frame clones, though not all of them. The table lists 40,000 to 45,000 clones, 70% to 90% of them singletons. CDR3 length: 12 residues. The V end lost 7 bases, the J end lost 5 bases, and 12 bases lay between the germline ends. The germline CDR1 and CDR2 sequences are SGDLS and YYNGEE. Time point defined: peripheral blood 6 weeks after treatment start. The sequenced sample was PBMCs, obtained around atezolizumab (anti-PD-L1) treatment. The chain employs TRBV9 and TRBJ2-5, with D possibly being TRBD1 (6 bases). The receptor's source is an older man with urothelial cancer. In DNA form, the CDR3 reads TGTGCCAGCCAAGGGGGAGCGGAGACCCAGTACTTC. Translating gives CASQGGAETQYF. Drawing the rest from reference TRBV9 and TRBJ2-5, the complete variable domain is DSGVTQTPKHLITATGQRVTLRCSPRSGDLSVYWYQQSLDQGLQFLIQYYNGEERAKGNILERFSAQQFPDLHSELNLSSLELGDSALYFCASQGGAETQYFGPGTRLLVL.